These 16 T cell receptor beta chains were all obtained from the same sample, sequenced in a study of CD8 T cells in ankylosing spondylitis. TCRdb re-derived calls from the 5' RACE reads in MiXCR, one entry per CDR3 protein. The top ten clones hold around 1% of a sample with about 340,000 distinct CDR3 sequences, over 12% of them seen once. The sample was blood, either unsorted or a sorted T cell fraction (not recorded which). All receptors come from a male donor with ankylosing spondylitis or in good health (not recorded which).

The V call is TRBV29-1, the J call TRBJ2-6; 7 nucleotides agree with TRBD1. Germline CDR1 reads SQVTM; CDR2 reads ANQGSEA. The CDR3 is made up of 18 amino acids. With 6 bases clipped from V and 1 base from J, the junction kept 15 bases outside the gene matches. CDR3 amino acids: CSVEVGTAWGSGANVLTF. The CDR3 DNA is TGCAGCGTGGAGGTCGGGACAGCATGGGGATCTGGGGCCAACGTCCTGACTTTC.

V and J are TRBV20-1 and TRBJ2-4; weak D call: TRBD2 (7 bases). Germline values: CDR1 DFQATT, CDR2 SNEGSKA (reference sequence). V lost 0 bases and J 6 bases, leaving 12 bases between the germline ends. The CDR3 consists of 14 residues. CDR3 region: CSAREGGTTNIQYF. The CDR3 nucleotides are TGCAGTGCTAGAGAGGGGGGGACAACAAACATTCAGTACTTC.

CDR3 nucleotides: TGTGCCAGTTTAGACAGGGATGGCACCGGGGAGCTGTTTTTT. This encodes CASLDRDGTGELFF. The rearrangement uses TRBV12-3 or TRBV12-4 and TRBJ2-2; 7 nucleotides align to TRBD1. The CDR3 has 14 residues. Germline trimming cut 9 bases from V and 4 bases from J; bases unmatched to any gene: 8.

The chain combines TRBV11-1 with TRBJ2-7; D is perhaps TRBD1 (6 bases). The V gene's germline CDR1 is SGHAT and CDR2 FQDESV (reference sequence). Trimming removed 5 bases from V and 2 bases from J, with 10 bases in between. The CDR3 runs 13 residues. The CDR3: CASSIQGTYEQYF. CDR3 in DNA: TGTGCCAGCAGCATACAGGGTACCTACGAGCAGTACTTC. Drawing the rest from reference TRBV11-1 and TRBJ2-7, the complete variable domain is EAEVAQSPRYKITEKSQAVAFWCDPISGHATLYWYRQILGQGPELLVQFQDESVVDDSQLPKDRFSAERLKGVDSTLKIQPAELGDSAMYLCASSIQGTYEQYFGPGTRLTVT.

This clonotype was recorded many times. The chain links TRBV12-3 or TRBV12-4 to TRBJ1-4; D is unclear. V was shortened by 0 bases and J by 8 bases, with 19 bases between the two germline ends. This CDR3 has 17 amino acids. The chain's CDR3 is CASSLAFTPTGREKLFF. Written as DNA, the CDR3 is TGTGCCAGCAGTTTAGCGTTCACTCCAACCGGTCGGGAAAAACTGTTTTTT.

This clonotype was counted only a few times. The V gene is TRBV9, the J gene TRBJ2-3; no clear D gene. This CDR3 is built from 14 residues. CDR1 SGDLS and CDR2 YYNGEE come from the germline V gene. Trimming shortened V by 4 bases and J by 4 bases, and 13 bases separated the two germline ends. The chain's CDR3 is CASSPLEGSDTQYF. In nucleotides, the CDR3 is TGTGCCAGCAGCCCCCTGGAAGGATCAGATACGCAGTATTTT.

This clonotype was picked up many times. CDR3 DNA sequence: TGCAGCGTAGAGACAGTGAACACTGAAGCTTTCTTT. This sequence encodes CSVETVNTEAFF. The V call is TRBV29-1, the J call TRBJ1-1, with D perhaps matching TRBD1 (5 bases). The CDR3 totals 12 residues. Germline CDR1 SQVTM, CDR2 ANQGSEA. Trimming cost V 6 bases and J 0 bases, with 8 bases left between them.

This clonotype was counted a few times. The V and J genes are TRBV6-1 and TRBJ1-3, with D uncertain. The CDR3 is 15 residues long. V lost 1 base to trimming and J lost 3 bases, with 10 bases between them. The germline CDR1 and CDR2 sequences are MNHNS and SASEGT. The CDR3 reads CASSEEGWGGNTIYF. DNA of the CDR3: TGTGCCAGCAGTGAAGAAGGATGGGGTGGAAACACCATATATTTT.

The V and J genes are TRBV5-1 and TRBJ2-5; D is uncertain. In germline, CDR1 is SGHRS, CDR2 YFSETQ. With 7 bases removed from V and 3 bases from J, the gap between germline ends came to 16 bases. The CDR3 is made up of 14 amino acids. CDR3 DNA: TGCGCCAGCTCCCTGGACCGTGCGGAAGAGACCCAGTACTTC. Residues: CASSLDRAEETQYF.

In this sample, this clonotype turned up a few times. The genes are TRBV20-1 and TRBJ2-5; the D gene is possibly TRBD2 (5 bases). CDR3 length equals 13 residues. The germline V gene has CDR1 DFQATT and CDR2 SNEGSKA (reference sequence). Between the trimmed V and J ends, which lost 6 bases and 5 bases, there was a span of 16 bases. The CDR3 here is CSAPSPGMETQYF. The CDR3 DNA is TGCAGTGCCCCTAGCCCGGGAATGGAGACCCAGTACTTC.

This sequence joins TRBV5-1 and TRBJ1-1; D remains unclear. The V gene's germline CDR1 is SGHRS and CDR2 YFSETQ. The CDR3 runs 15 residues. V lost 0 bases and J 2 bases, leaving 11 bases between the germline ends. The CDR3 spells CASSLDGEVNTEAFF. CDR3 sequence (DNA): TGCGCCAGCAGCTTGGACGGGGAGGTAAACACTGAAGCTTTCTTT.

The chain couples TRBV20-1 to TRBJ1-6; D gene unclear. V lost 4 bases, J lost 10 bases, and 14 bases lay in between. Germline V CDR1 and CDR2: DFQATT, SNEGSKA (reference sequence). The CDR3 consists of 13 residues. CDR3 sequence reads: CSATPLSGSPLHF. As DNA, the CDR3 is TGCAGTGCTACGCCTCTGTCGGGGTCACCCCTCCACTTT.

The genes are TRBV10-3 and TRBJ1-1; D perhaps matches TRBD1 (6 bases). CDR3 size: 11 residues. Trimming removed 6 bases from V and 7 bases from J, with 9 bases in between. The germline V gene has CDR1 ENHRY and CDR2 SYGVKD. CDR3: CAIRGADEAFF. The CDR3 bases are TGTGCCATCAGGGGGGCTGATGAAGCTTTCTTT.

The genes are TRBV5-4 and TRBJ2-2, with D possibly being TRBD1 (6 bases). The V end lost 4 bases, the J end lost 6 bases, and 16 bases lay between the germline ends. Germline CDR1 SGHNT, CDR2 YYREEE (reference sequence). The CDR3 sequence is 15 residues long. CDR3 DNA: TGTGCCAGCAGCCCCGGGGTAGCAGGGGCCGGGGAGCTGTTTTTT. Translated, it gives CASSPGVAGAGELFF.

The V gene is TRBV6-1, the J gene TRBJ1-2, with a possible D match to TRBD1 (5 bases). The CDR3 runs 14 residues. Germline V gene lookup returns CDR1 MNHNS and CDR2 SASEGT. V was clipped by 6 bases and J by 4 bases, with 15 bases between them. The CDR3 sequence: CASSLGGGVYGYTF. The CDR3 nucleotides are TGTGCCAGCAGCCTCGGGGGAGGGGTCTATGGCTACACCTTC.

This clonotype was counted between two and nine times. The CDR3 here is CSASRLAGAPNEQFF. In DNA form, the CDR3 reads TGCAGTGCTAGTAGACTAGCGGGAGCCCCCAATGAGCAGTTCTTC. The chain combines TRBV20-1 with TRBJ2-1; 12 nucleotides line up with TRBD2. Germline trimming cut 3 bases from V and 6 bases from J; bases unmatched to any gene: 6. The germline V gene encodes CDR1 DFQATT and CDR2 SNEGSKA (reference sequence). The CDR3 spans 15 residues.